The clone carrying this TCR beta chain was seen repeatedly, ten times or more. Its antigen is not known. The time point was: sample taken at primary tumor resection. Whole RNA was taken from tumor, nontumor lung or frozen PBMC; it was then sequenced unsorted. TCRdb used MiXCR to reprocess the 5' RACE reads, holding one entry per CDR3 protein. The sample consists of roughly 10,000 distinct CDR3 sequences, approximately 12% of them appearing once. Trimming left V 6 bases short and J 5 bases short, with 8 bases between. Germline CDR1 ENHRY, CDR2 SYGVKD. The length of the CDR3 is 12 residues. The source of the sample is a study of spatial heterogeneity in lung cancer. Whole-study results and caveats: Tumor mutation counts were tracked by expanded intratumoral alpha and beta TCR counts. Estimated TCR-seq coverage of tumor T cells was only approximately 7% for alpha chains. For beta chains, the corresponding estimate was approximately 13%.

This sequence originates from a female donor with early-stage non-small cell lung cancer. The V call is TRBV10-3, the J call TRBJ2-1, with a weak D call TRBD2 (6 bases). This specimen was lung tumor tissue, taken at surgery. CDR3 coding DNA: TGTGCCATCAGCGGGAGTGACAATGAGCAGTTCTTC. This translates into CAISGSDNEQFF.